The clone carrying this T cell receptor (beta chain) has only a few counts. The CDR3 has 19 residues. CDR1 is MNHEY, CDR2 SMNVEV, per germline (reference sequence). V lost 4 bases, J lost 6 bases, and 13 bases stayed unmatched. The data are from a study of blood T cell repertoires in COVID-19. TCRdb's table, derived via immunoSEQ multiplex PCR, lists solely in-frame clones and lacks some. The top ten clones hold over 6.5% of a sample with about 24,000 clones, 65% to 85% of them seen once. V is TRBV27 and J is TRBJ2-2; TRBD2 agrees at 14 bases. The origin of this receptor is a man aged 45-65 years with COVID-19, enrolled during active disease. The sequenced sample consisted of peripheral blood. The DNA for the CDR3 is TGTGCCAGCAGTTCCCCCGGGACTAGCGGGAGAGGGAGGGCCGGGGAGCTGTTTTTT. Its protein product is CASSSPGTSGRGRAGELFF.